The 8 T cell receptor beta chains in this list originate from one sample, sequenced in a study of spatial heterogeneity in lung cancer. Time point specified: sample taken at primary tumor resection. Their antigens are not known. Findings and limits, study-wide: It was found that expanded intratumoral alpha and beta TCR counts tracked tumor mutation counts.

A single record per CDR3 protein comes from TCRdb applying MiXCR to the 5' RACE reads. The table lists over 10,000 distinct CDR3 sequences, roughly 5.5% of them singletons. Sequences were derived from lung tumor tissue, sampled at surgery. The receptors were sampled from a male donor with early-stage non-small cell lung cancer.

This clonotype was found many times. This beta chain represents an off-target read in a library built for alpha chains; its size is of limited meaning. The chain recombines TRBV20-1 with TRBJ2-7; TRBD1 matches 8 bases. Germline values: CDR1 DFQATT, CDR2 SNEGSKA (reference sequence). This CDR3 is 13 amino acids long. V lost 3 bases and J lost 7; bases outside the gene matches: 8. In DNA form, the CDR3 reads TGCAGTGCTAGTGTTCCCGGGACAGGAGAGCAGTACTTC. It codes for CSASVPGTGEQYF.

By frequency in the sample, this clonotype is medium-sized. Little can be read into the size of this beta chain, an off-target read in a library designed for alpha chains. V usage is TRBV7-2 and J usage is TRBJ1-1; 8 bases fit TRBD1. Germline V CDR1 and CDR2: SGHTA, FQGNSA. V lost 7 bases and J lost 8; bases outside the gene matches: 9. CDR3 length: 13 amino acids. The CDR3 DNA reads TGTGCCAGCACCAAGGACAGGGAGAAAGAAGCTTTCTTT. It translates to CASTKDREKEAFF.

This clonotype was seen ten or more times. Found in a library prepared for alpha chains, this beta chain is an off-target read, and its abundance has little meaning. The CDR3 sequence: CAWSPQGYTEAFF. The DNA of the CDR3 is TGTGCCTGGAGCCCACAGGGGTACACTGAAGCTTTCTTT. This sequence joins TRBV30 and TRBJ1-1; 7 bases fit TRBD1. The CDR3 is 13 amino acids. Looked up from germline, CDR1 is GTSNPN and CDR2 is SVGIG (reference sequence). The ends lost 3 bases at V and 3 bases at J; junction bases unmatched: 4.

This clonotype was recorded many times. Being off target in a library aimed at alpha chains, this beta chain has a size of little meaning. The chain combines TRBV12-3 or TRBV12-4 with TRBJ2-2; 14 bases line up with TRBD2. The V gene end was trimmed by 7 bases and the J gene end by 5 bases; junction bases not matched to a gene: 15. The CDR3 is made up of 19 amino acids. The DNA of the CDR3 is TGTGCCAGCACCGGGCGGACTAGCGGGGGGACCCACTTAACCGGGGAGCTGTTTTTT. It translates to CASTGRTSGGTHLTGELFF.

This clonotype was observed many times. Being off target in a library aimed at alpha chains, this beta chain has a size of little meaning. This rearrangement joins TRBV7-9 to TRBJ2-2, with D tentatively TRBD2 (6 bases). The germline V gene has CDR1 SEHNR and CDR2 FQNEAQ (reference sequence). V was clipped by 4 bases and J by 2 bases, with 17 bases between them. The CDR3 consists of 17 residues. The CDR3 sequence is CASSSWGDLSNTGELFF. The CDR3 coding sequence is TGTGCCAGCAGCTCCTGGGGGGATCTCTCCAACACCGGGGAGCTGTTTTTT.

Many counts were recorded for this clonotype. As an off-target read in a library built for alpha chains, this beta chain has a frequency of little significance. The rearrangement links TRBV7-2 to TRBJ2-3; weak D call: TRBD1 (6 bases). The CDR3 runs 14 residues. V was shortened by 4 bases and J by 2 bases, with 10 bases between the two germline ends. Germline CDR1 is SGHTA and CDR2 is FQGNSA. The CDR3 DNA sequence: TGTGCCAGCAGCTCGGACAGCTTCACAGATACGCAGTATTTT. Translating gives CASSSDSFTDTQYF.

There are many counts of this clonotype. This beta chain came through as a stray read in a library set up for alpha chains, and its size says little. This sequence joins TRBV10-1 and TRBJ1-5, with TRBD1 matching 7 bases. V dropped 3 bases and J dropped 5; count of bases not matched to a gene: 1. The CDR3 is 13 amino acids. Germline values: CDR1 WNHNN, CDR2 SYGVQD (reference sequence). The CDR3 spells CASSEDRDQPQHF. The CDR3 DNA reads TGCGCCAGCAGTGAAGACAGGGATCAGCCCCAGCATTTT.

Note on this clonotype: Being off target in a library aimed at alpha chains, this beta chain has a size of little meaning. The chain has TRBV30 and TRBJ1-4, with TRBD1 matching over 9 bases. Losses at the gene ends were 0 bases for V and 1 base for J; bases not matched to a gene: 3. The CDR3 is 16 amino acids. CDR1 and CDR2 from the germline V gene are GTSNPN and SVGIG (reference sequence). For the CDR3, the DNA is TGTGCCTGGAGTGTCGGGACAGGGCTAACTAATGAAAAACTGTTTTTT. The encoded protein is CAWSVGTGLTNEKLFF.